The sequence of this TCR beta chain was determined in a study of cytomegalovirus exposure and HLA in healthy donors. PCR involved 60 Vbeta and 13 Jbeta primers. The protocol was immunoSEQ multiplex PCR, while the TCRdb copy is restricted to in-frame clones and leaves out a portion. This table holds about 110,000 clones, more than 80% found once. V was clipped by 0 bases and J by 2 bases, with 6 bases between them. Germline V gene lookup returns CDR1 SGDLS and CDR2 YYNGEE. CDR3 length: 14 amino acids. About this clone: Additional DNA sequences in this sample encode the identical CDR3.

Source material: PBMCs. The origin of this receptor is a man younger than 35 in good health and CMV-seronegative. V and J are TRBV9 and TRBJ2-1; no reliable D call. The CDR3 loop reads CASSVGGTYNEQFF. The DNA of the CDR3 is TGTGCCAGCAGCGTAGGAGGCACCTACAATGAGCAGTTCTTC.